A single sample is the source of the 5 T cell receptor beta chains below, sequenced in a study of CD8 T cells in Susac syndrome. RNA in amounts of about 0.5 to 1 ug was reverse transcribed with random hexamers. TCRdb ran MiXCR on the immunoSEQ multiplex PCR reads and lists one entry per CDR3 protein. The sample contains about 150,000 distinct CDR3 sequences, roughly 94% of which appear only once. Material: CD8+ T cells from PBMCs. The origin of the receptors is a human donor with multiple sclerosis.

The chain recombines TRBV28 with TRBJ1-2; possibly TRBD1 for D (6 bases). Trimming shortened V by 5 bases and J by 4 bases, and 14 bases separated the two germline ends. Looked up from germline, CDR1 is MDHEN and CDR2 is SYDVKM. The CDR3 spans 14 residues. CDR3 coding DNA: TGTGCCAGCAGTGTACGGACAGCCGTCTATGGCTACACCTTC. Translated, it gives CASSVRTAVYGYTF.

This chain links TRBV7-9 with TRBJ2-7; 12 bases map to TRBD2. The CDR3 extends over 15 amino acids. Germline assignment: CDR1 SEHNR and CDR2 FQNEAQ (reference sequence). V trimming: 5 bases; J trimming: 1 base; junction bases outside the gene matches: 3. This CDR3 is CASSRGTSGSYEQYF. In nucleotides, the CDR3 is TGTGCCAGCAGCCGCGGGACTAGCGGGTCCTACGAGCAGTACTTC. Based on the CDR3 plus reference TRBV7-9 and TRBJ2-7, the full variable domain is DTGVSQNPRHKITKRGQNVTFRCDPISEHNRLYWYRQTLGQGPEFLTYFQNEAQLEKSRLLSDRFSAERPKGSFSTLEIQRTEQGDSAMYLCASSRGTSGSYEQYFGPGTRLTVT.

The CDR3: CASSYGLGSYSSYEQYF. CDR3 bases: TGTGCCAGCAGTTACGGATTGGGTTCCTACAGCTCCTACGAGCAGTACTTC. This chain uses TRBV6-5 with TRBJ2-7, with unresolved D. Trimming left V 2 bases short and J 0 bases short, with 17 bases between. This CDR3 region has 17 residues. The germline V gene encodes CDR1 MNHEY and CDR2 SVGAGI.

V and J are TRBV2 and TRBJ2-3; D gene unclear. CDR3 size: 14 residues. Germline CDR1 is SNHLY and CDR2 is FYNNEI. V lost 7 bases and J 0 bases, leaving 11 bases between the germline ends. CDR3 nucleotide sequence: TGTGCCAGCAAAGGCCACCCCAGCACAGATACGCAGTATTTT. This encodes CASKGHPSTDTQYF.

This chain uses TRBV27 with TRBJ2-7; D is tentatively TRBD1 or TRBD2 (5 bases each). The V gene's germline CDR1 is MNHEY and CDR2 SMNVEV (reference sequence). The length of the CDR3 is 13 residues. V was cut by 4 bases and J by 3 bases, with 10 bases left in between. The CDR3 is CASSSGANYEQYF. The CDR3 region has the DNA TGTGCCAGCAGTTCCGGGGCAAACTACGAGCAGTACTTC.